This T cell receptor (beta chain) derives from a study of shared clonotypes between healthy human individuals. Study outcomes and limitations: In this cohort, only blood was sampled, and tissue repertoires likely differ.

Worth noting for this clone: Its antigen is unknown.

Profiling relied on immunoSEQ multiplex PCR, and the TCRdb table lists in-frame clones only, not all of them. The sample has under 1,100,000 clones; under 80% are singletons. Trimming took 7 bases from V and 8 from J; bases not matched to a gene: 9. CDR1 and CDR2 (germline): SNHLY, FYNNEI. The length of the CDR3 is 14 residues. The specimen was memory CD4+ T cells sorted from blood. Stated subset: CD45RA-negative fraction. The sequence derives from a man aged 18 to 35 in good health. This chain uses TRBV2 with TRBJ2-1; 9 bases are shared with TRBD2. The CDR3 nucleotides are TGTGCCAGCACCCCCGGGACTAGCACCCATGAGCAGTTCTTC. Its protein is CASTPGTSTHEQFF.